What follows are 14 T cell receptor beta chains derived from one specimen sequenced in a study of lymphopenia after photon versus proton radiotherapy. Generated by immunoSEQ multiplex PCR, the TCRdb table keeps only in-frame clones and is missing some. Of roughly 26,000 clones listed, 84% were seen once; the top ten hold about 23%. The specimen comprised peripheral blood, sampled from a patient treated with photon-based radiotherapy. These receptor sequences come from a man in his forties with gastric cancer.

V is TRBV9 and J is TRBJ1-1; the D gene is possibly TRBD1 (6 bases). This CDR3 is 15 amino acids long. Between the trimmed V and J ends, which lost 4 bases and 6 bases, there was a span of 19 bases. Germline CDR1 reads SGDLS; CDR2 reads YYNGEE. CDR3: CASSWGPQVSSEAFF. Written as DNA, the CDR3 is TGTGCCAGCAGCTGGGGGCCACAGGTCAGTTCTGAAGCTTTCTTT. The full variable domain, with the rest looked up from reference TRBV9 and TRBJ1-1, is DSGVTQTPKHLITATGQRVTLRCSPRSGDLSVYWYQQSLDQGLQFLIQYYNGEERAKGNILERFSAQQFPDLHSELNLSSLELGDSALYFCASSWGPQVSSEAFFGQGTRLTVV.

The CDR3 DNA follows: TGTGCCAGCTCACCAGGGAATTCTGGAAACACCATATATTTT. This translates into CASSPGNSGNTIYF. This chain uses TRBV18 with TRBJ1-3; D is unclear. This CDR3 contains 14 residues. V was clipped by 2 bases and J by 1 base, with 6 bases between them. Per the germline V gene, CDR1 is KGHSH and CDR2 is LQKENI.

The J gene is TRBJ1-5, the V gene TRBV6-1; tentatively, D is TRBD1 (6 bases). In germline, CDR1 is MNHNS, CDR2 SASEGT. The CDR3 consists of 15 residues. V dropped 6 bases and J dropped 6 bases, with 18 bases sitting between them. The CDR3 reads CASRPLLGGLQPQHF. The CDR3 region has the DNA TGTGCCAGCAGACCCCTACTGGGGGGCCTTCAGCCCCAGCATTTT.

The CDR3 reads CASLTGSLSYEQYF. CDR3 DNA: TGTGCCAGCCTAACAGGGTCCCTCTCCTACGAGCAGTACTTC. The chain joins TRBV2 to TRBJ2-7; TRBD1 might be the D (6 bases). This CDR3 spans 14 amino acids. Between the trimmed V and J ends, which lost 8 bases and 0 bases, there was a span of 14 bases. The germline V gene has CDR1 SNHLY and CDR2 FYNNEI.

The genes are TRBV5-8 and TRBJ1-2; a weak D match, TRBD1 (5 bases). The germline V gene has CDR1 SGHTS and CDR2 YDEGEE. The CDR3 extends over 13 amino acids. Trimming stripped 4 bases from V and 8 bases from J, with 15 bases between. The CDR3 DNA follows: TGTGCCAGCAGCCTGGAGAGGGGAAGGGGCTACACCTTC. Its protein product is CASSLERGRGYTF.

This chain connects TRBV5-6 to TRBJ1-2, with D possibly being TRBD1 (6 bases). V was clipped by 4 bases and J by 4 bases, with 11 bases between them. The CDR3 totals 13 residues. Germline CDR1 reads SGHDT; CDR2 reads YYEEEE. In DNA, the CDR3 is TGTGCCAGCAGCCGGGGAGGGGGCTATGGCTACACCTTC. Its protein product is CASSRGGGYGYTF.

This sequence joins TRBV7-2 and TRBJ2-3; 9 nucleotides agree with TRBD1. CDR1 and CDR2 (germline): SGHTA, FQGNSA. The V and J ends lost 6 bases and 1 base, in that order; junction bases with no gene match: 5. The length of the CDR3 is 15 residues. CDR3 loop: CASRRTGGGTDTQYF. CDR3 sequence (DNA): TGTGCCAGCAGACGAACAGGGGGCGGCACAGATACGCAGTATTTT.

As DNA, the CDR3 is TGTGCTAGTGGCCCGAGGACGGGGGGTCCTACCGATACGCAGTATTTT. Encoded protein: CASGPRTGGPTDTQYF. J is TRBJ2-3 and V is TRBV12-5, with 7 positions matching TRBD2. Germline CDR1 and CDR2: LGHNT and FRNRAP. This CDR3 contains 16 residues. V was clipped by 6 bases and J by 6 bases; unmatched bases: 15.

The chain couples TRBV19 to TRBJ2-5, with 9 bases identical to TRBD1. The length of the CDR3 is 16 residues. Looked up from germline, CDR1 is LNHDA and CDR2 is SQIVND (reference sequence). With V trimmed by 3 bases and J by 6 bases, 11 bases remained unmatched. CDR3 in DNA: TGTGCCAGTAGTATTCCCGGGACAGGGCCCGGGAAGACCCAGTACTTC. It yields the protein CASSIPGTGPGKTQYF.

The V and J genes are TRBV5-1 and TRBJ2-2; D is undetermined. This CDR3 has 13 residues. Looked up from germline, CDR1 is SGHRS and CDR2 is YFSETQ. Trimming took off 6 bases at V and 5 bases at J, with 11 bases between the two ends. For the CDR3, the DNA is TGCGCCAGCACAGCAATGAGTACCGGGGAGCTGTTTTTT. Translated, it gives CASTAMSTGELFF.

This clone was found once. The gene calls are TRBV5-5 and TRBJ2-2; a possible D gene is TRBD2 (5 bases). CDR1 is SGHKS and CDR2 is YYEKEE in the germline V gene (reference sequence). Trimming removed 7 bases at V and 7 bases at J, with 14 bases between. The CDR3 covers 13 residues. CDR3 protein: CASRLLGSGELFF. DNA of the CDR3: TGTGCCAGCCGCCTGTTGGGGAGCGGGGAGCTGTTTTTT.

The CDR3 bases are TGTGCCACCAGCGCCGGCCTATCAGATACGCAGTATTTT. Translated: CATSAGLSDTQYF. The chain employs TRBV15 and TRBJ2-3; D uncertain. CDR1 is LNHNV, CDR2 YYDKDF, per germline (reference sequence). The germline V and J ends were trimmed by 5 bases and 4 bases, with 10 bases remaining between them. This CDR3 is built from 13 residues.

This clone was observed a few times. This rearrangement joins TRBV2 to TRBJ1-6; maybe TRBD1 (6 bases). The V gene's germline CDR1 is SNHLY and CDR2 FYNNEI. The V gene lost 6 bases and the J gene lost 9 bases, with 21 bases spanning the gap. CDR3 length: 16 residues. The CDR3 nucleotides read TGTGCCAGCAGGGCCACAGGGTTGGTACGCAGTTCACCCCTCCACTTT. It yields the protein CASRATGLVRSSPLHF.

This chain connects TRBV10-3 to TRBJ2-7; D uncertain. Germline CDR1 and CDR2: ENHRY and SYGVKD. The V gene lost 5 bases and the J gene lost 1 base, with 6 bases spanning the gap. The CDR3 contains 12 residues. CDR3: CAISRPSYEQYF. As DNA, the CDR3 is TGTGCCATCAGTAGGCCTTCCTACGAGCAGTACTTC.